Each of the 24 T cell receptor beta chains below was sequenced from the same sample in a study of cytomegalovirus exposure and HLA in healthy donors. 13 Jbeta primers and 60 Vbeta primers were used for the PCR. Clones were read by immunoSEQ multiplex PCR, and TCRdb kept only the in-frame ones, dropping some. This table holds 65,000 to 95,000 clones, about 78% found once. The sequenced sample consisted of PBMCs. The source of these receptors is a male donor in good health and CMV-seropositive.

The chain joins TRBV6-5 to TRBJ2-3; 7 bases fit TRBD2. This CDR3 region has 15 residues. J lost 4 bases, V lost 6 bases, and 10 bases had no gene match. Germline V gives CDR1 MNHEY, CDR2 SVGAGI. In nucleotides, the CDR3 is TGTGCCAGCAGCACCACCGGACTAGTCGCAGATACGCAGTATTTT. Protein sequence: CASSTTGLVADTQYF.

The V gene is TRBV27, the J gene TRBJ2-7; 9 nucleotides match TRBD2. Germline V gene data show CDR1 as MNHEY and CDR2 as SMNVEV (reference sequence). The V and J ends lost 8 bases and 2 bases, in that order; junction bases with no gene match: 7. This CDR3 is built from 14 residues. The CDR3 DNA follows: TGTGCCAGCCGAGCGGGGGGAATCACCTACGAGCAGTACTTC. Protein product: CASRAGGITYEQYF.

This clone has more than one count but fewer than ten. The rearrangement joins TRBV7-2 to TRBJ2-3, with D perhaps matching TRBD2 (7 bases). Trimming stripped 3 bases from V and 8 bases from J, with 12 bases between. This CDR3 region has 13 residues. CDR1 SGHTA and CDR2 FQGNSA come from the germline V gene. The CDR3 reads CASSLERGGTQYF. CDR3 sequence (DNA): TGTGCCAGCAGCTTGGAGAGGGGGGGTACGCAGTATTTT. The entire variable domain, with the rest obtained from reference TRBV7-2 and TRBJ2-3, is as follows: GAGVSQSPSNKVTEKGKDVELRCDPISGHTALYWYRQSLGQGLEFLIYFQGNSAPDKSGLPSDRFSAERTGGSVSTLTIQRTQQEDSAVYLCASSLERGGTQYFGPGTRLTVL.

This chain links TRBV6-5 with TRBJ2-1, with TRBD2 matching over 8 bases. V lost 3 bases, J lost 12 bases, and 10 bases stayed unmatched. Germline CDR1 MNHEY, CDR2 SVGAGI. The CDR3 extends over 14 amino acids. The DNA for the CDR3 is TGTGCCAGCAGTTATACTAGCGGAGGCCCGGGGCAGTTCTTC. It yields the protein CASSYTSGGPGQFF.

This chain uses TRBV28 with TRBJ1-5, with a weak D call TRBD1 (5 bases). The CDR3 has 19 residues. Germline CDR1 is MDHEN and CDR2 is SYDVKM. The ends were cut back, 1 base at V and 4 bases at J, with 23 bases in the middle. The CDR3 spells CASSLLGLRQRARNQPQHF. CDR3 nucleotides: TGTGCCAGCAGTTTATTAGGGCTCCGACAGCGCGCCAGAAATCAGCCCCAGCATTTT.

In this sample, this clone turned up many times. This chain uses TRBV7-9 with TRBJ2-6; 7 nucleotides align to TRBD1. V dropped 5 bases and J dropped 0; count of bases not matched to a gene: 7. This CDR3 region has 17 residues. CDR1 is SEHNR and CDR2 is FQNEAQ in the germline V gene (reference sequence). Here the CDR3 DNA reads TGTGCCAGCAGCAGCCGGGACAGCAGCTCTGGGGCCAACGTCCTGACTTTC. Amino acids: CASSSRDSSSGANVLTF.

CDR3 sequence: CASSPLGSLDQPQHF. The CDR3 coding sequence is TGTGCCAGCAGCCCTCTGGGCAGCCTTGATCAGCCCCAGCATTTT. V and J are TRBV14 and TRBJ1-5; D gene uncertain. Per germline, CDR1 SGHDN and CDR2 FVKESK. The CDR3 loop spans 15 amino acids. V was clipped by 4 bases and J by 5 bases, with 15 bases between them. Supplemented by reference TRBV14 and TRBJ1-5, the full variable domain reads EAGVTQFPSHSVIEKGQTVTLRCDPISGHDNLYWYRRVMGKEIKFLLHFVKESKQDESGMPNNRFLAERTGGTYSTLKVQPAELEDSGVYFCASSPLGSLDQPQHFGDGTRLSIL.

The J gene is TRBJ1-1, the V gene TRBV18; D perhaps matches TRBD1 (6 bases). Germline V gives CDR1 KGHSH, CDR2 LQKENI. Trimming removed 6 bases at V and 0 bases at J, with 20 bases between. There are 17 residues in the CDR3. For the CDR3, the DNA is TGTGCCAGCTCGCGTCCGGACAGTCGGGGCCTGAACACTGAAGCTTTCTTT. Residues: CASSRPDSRGLNTEAFF.

CDR3 DNA: TGTGCCAGCAGTTCCTCCGGGGATAGCATTTTTTCACCCCTCCACTTT. Translation: CASSSSGDSIFSPLHF. This sequence joins TRBV6-6 and TRBJ1-6; D uncertain. The CDR3 has 16 residues. Germline values: CDR1 MNHNY, CDR2 SVGAGI (reference sequence). V was clipped by 4 bases and J by 9 bases, with 19 bases between them.

The V and J genes are TRBV18 and TRBJ2-5, with D perhaps matching TRBD1 (6 bases). CDR3 size: 14 residues. Trimming took off 2 bases at V and 2 bases at J, with 9 bases between the two ends. Germline V lookup: CDR1 KGHSH, CDR2 LQKENI. CDR3 in amino acids: CASSPSDSQETQYF. The CDR3 DNA is TGTGCCAGCTCACCATCGGACAGTCAAGAGACCCAGTACTTC.

V is TRBV19 and J is TRBJ2-1; 10 nucleotides match TRBD2. Trimming removed 5 bases from V and 5 bases from J; junction bases left unmatched: 6. CDR3 length: 15 amino acids. Germline V lookup: CDR1 LNHDA, CDR2 SQIVND (reference sequence). The CDR3 loop reads CASSPWTSGDNEQFF. The CDR3 DNA sequence: TGTGCCAGTAGTCCCTGGACTAGCGGAGACAATGAGCAGTTCTTC.

The chain is built from TRBV19 and TRBJ2-3; TRBD2 agrees at 12 bases. Germline loops: CDR1 LNHDA, CDR2 SQIVND (reference sequence). CDR3 length equals 15 residues. Trimming removed 1 base from V and 8 bases from J; junction bases left unmatched: 4. CDR3 DNA sequence: TGTGCCAGTAGTATAGCCCCGACTAGCGGGGGTACGCAGTATTTT. This sequence encodes CASSIAPTSGGTQYF.

J is TRBJ2-5 and V is TRBV28, with D unclear. CDR1 is MDHEN, CDR2 SYDVKM, per germline. Trimming shortened V by 10 bases and J by 5 bases, and 14 bases separated the two germline ends. The length of the CDR3 is 12 residues. In nucleotides, the CDR3 is TGTGCCACCCGGCCGTACGGGGAGACCCAGTACTTC. It translates to CATRPYGETQYF.

In this sample, this clone turned up once. V and J are TRBV7-9 and TRBJ1-5; TRBD1 matches at 7 bases. V lost 1 base and J lost 9; bases outside the gene matches: 9. The germline CDR1 and CDR2 sequences are SEHNR and FQNEAQ (reference sequence). The CDR3 spans 15 residues. In DNA, the CDR3 is TGTGCCAGCAGCTTAGGCAAGGGGGCATTTCGGCCCCAGCATTTT. As protein: CASSLGKGAFRPQHF.

This clone was seen just once. This chain connects TRBV27 to TRBJ2-7; 9 bases agree with TRBD1. The germline V gene has CDR1 MNHEY and CDR2 SMNVEV (reference sequence). CDR3 length equals 12 residues. The V and J ends lost 7 bases and 3 bases, in that order; junction bases with no gene match: 1. In nucleotides, the CDR3 is TGTGCCAGCAAGGGACAGGGCTACGAGCAGTACTTC. It specifies CASKGQGYEQYF.

The chain uses TRBV7-2 and TRBJ1-6; D uncertain. The CDR3 covers 14 residues. Germline V gene data show CDR1 as SGHTA and CDR2 as FQGNSA. With 1 base removed from V and 8 bases from J, the gap between germline ends came to 9 bases. The CDR3 sequence is CASSLGLTHSPLHF. Written as DNA, the CDR3 is TGTGCCAGCAGCTTAGGGCTCACCCATTCACCCCTCCACTTT.

This clone was seen more than once but under ten times. The V gene is TRBV5-4, the J gene TRBJ2-6; perhaps TRBD1 as D (7 bases). V lost 4 bases and J lost 3, with 17 bases in between. CDR1 SGHNT and CDR2 YYREEE come from the germline V gene (reference sequence). The CDR3 consists of 17 residues. The CDR3 loop is CASSPVGGGSGANVLTF. CDR3 nucleotides: TGTGCCAGCAGCCCTGTAGGAGGGGGCAGTGGGGCCAACGTCCTGACTTTC.

This chain links TRBV7-3 with TRBJ2-5; 8 bases line up with TRBD2. CDR1 is SGHTA, CDR2 FQGTGA, per germline. This CDR3 is 15 amino acids long. V shed 0 bases and J 4 bases; nucleotides not matched to a gene: 4. The CDR3 DNA is TGTGCCAGCAGCTTAACGCCCGGACTAGCAGAGACCCAGTACTTC. It specifies CASSLTPGLAETQYF.

The chain joins TRBV6-5 to TRBJ2-5; TRBD2 is a possible D gene (5 bases). Germline CDR1 and CDR2: MNHEY and SVGAGI. The CDR3 has 15 residues. Trimming shortened V by 2 bases and J by 3 bases, and 13 bases separated the two germline ends. This CDR3 reads CASSYGQQTKETQYF. CDR3 DNA sequence: TGTGCCAGCAGTTACGGCCAGCAGACTAAAGAGACCCAGTACTTC.

The table lists this clone with a few counts. The genes are TRBV6-4 and TRBJ2-1; the match to TRBD2 covers 7 bases. Germline V gives CDR1 MRHNA, CDR2 SNTAGT. V lost 4 bases to trimming and J lost 4 bases; unmatched junction nucleotides: 4. CDR3 length equals 14 residues. CDR3 sequence (DNA): TGTGCCAGCAGTGCAACTAGCGAGTACAATGAGCAGTTCTTC. Translated, it gives CASSATSEYNEQFF.

The chain recombines TRBV28 with TRBJ1-2; the match to TRBD1 covers 8 bases. This CDR3 spans 13 amino acids. With 6 bases clipped from V and 8 bases from J, the junction kept 8 bases outside the gene matches. The germline V gene has CDR1 MDHEN and CDR2 SYDVKM. CDR3 coding DNA: TGTGCCAGCAGATCAGGGGGCGCGGGAGGCTACACCTTC. It translates to CASRSGGAGGYTF.

The genes are TRBV29-1 and TRBJ2-2, with 10 bases lining up with TRBD1. V lost 1 base and J lost 9; bases outside the gene matches: 11. This CDR3 is built from 16 residues. Germline-derived CDR1 and CDR2 are SQVTM and ANQGSEA. In DNA form, the CDR3 reads TGCAGCGTTGAAGTTGGAGCGGGACAGGGGAACAGGGAGCTGTTTTTT. It specifies CSVEVGAGQGNRELFF.

In nucleotides, the CDR3 is TGTGCCTGGAGTAGCGGGAGTGACGCAGATACGCAGTATTTT. It translates to CAWSSGSDADTQYF. J is TRBJ2-3 and V is TRBV30; 8 bases are a match to TRBD2. The CDR3 sequence is 14 residues long. CDR1 GTSNPN and CDR2 SVGIG come from the germline V gene (reference sequence). Germline trimming cut 2 bases from V and 4 bases from J; bases unmatched to any gene: 5.

The chain joins TRBV12-2 to TRBJ1-5; TRBD1, the table's D call, was not compared with the DNA. TRBV12-2 is labeled a pseudogene. This CDR3 spans 15 amino acids. The CDR3 bases are TGTGCAAGTCGCTTAGTATCAGGGGGGTACCAGCCCCAGCATTTT. This encodes CASRLVSGGYQPQHF.